This T cell receptor beta chain was captured by sequencing in a study of cytomegalovirus exposure and HLA in healthy donors. The germline V gene encodes CDR1 SNHLY and CDR2 FYNNEI. The CDR3 runs to 15 residues. The germline V and J ends were trimmed by 6 bases and 3 bases, with 14 bases remaining between them. Sequencing used immunoSEQ multiplex PCR; TCRdb keeps in-frame clones, though not all of them. Found here are some 160,000 clones, around 89% of them singletons; the top ten hold about 3%. What was sequenced was PBMCs. This TCR was sampled from a man between 18 and 29 years old in good health and CMV-seronegative. This sequence joins TRBV2 and TRBJ2-2, with a possible D match to TRBD1 (6 bases). DNA of the CDR3: TGTGCCAGCAGCGTCCAGGGGTCGGACACCGGGGAGCTGTTTTTT. Its translation: CASSVQGSDTGELFF.